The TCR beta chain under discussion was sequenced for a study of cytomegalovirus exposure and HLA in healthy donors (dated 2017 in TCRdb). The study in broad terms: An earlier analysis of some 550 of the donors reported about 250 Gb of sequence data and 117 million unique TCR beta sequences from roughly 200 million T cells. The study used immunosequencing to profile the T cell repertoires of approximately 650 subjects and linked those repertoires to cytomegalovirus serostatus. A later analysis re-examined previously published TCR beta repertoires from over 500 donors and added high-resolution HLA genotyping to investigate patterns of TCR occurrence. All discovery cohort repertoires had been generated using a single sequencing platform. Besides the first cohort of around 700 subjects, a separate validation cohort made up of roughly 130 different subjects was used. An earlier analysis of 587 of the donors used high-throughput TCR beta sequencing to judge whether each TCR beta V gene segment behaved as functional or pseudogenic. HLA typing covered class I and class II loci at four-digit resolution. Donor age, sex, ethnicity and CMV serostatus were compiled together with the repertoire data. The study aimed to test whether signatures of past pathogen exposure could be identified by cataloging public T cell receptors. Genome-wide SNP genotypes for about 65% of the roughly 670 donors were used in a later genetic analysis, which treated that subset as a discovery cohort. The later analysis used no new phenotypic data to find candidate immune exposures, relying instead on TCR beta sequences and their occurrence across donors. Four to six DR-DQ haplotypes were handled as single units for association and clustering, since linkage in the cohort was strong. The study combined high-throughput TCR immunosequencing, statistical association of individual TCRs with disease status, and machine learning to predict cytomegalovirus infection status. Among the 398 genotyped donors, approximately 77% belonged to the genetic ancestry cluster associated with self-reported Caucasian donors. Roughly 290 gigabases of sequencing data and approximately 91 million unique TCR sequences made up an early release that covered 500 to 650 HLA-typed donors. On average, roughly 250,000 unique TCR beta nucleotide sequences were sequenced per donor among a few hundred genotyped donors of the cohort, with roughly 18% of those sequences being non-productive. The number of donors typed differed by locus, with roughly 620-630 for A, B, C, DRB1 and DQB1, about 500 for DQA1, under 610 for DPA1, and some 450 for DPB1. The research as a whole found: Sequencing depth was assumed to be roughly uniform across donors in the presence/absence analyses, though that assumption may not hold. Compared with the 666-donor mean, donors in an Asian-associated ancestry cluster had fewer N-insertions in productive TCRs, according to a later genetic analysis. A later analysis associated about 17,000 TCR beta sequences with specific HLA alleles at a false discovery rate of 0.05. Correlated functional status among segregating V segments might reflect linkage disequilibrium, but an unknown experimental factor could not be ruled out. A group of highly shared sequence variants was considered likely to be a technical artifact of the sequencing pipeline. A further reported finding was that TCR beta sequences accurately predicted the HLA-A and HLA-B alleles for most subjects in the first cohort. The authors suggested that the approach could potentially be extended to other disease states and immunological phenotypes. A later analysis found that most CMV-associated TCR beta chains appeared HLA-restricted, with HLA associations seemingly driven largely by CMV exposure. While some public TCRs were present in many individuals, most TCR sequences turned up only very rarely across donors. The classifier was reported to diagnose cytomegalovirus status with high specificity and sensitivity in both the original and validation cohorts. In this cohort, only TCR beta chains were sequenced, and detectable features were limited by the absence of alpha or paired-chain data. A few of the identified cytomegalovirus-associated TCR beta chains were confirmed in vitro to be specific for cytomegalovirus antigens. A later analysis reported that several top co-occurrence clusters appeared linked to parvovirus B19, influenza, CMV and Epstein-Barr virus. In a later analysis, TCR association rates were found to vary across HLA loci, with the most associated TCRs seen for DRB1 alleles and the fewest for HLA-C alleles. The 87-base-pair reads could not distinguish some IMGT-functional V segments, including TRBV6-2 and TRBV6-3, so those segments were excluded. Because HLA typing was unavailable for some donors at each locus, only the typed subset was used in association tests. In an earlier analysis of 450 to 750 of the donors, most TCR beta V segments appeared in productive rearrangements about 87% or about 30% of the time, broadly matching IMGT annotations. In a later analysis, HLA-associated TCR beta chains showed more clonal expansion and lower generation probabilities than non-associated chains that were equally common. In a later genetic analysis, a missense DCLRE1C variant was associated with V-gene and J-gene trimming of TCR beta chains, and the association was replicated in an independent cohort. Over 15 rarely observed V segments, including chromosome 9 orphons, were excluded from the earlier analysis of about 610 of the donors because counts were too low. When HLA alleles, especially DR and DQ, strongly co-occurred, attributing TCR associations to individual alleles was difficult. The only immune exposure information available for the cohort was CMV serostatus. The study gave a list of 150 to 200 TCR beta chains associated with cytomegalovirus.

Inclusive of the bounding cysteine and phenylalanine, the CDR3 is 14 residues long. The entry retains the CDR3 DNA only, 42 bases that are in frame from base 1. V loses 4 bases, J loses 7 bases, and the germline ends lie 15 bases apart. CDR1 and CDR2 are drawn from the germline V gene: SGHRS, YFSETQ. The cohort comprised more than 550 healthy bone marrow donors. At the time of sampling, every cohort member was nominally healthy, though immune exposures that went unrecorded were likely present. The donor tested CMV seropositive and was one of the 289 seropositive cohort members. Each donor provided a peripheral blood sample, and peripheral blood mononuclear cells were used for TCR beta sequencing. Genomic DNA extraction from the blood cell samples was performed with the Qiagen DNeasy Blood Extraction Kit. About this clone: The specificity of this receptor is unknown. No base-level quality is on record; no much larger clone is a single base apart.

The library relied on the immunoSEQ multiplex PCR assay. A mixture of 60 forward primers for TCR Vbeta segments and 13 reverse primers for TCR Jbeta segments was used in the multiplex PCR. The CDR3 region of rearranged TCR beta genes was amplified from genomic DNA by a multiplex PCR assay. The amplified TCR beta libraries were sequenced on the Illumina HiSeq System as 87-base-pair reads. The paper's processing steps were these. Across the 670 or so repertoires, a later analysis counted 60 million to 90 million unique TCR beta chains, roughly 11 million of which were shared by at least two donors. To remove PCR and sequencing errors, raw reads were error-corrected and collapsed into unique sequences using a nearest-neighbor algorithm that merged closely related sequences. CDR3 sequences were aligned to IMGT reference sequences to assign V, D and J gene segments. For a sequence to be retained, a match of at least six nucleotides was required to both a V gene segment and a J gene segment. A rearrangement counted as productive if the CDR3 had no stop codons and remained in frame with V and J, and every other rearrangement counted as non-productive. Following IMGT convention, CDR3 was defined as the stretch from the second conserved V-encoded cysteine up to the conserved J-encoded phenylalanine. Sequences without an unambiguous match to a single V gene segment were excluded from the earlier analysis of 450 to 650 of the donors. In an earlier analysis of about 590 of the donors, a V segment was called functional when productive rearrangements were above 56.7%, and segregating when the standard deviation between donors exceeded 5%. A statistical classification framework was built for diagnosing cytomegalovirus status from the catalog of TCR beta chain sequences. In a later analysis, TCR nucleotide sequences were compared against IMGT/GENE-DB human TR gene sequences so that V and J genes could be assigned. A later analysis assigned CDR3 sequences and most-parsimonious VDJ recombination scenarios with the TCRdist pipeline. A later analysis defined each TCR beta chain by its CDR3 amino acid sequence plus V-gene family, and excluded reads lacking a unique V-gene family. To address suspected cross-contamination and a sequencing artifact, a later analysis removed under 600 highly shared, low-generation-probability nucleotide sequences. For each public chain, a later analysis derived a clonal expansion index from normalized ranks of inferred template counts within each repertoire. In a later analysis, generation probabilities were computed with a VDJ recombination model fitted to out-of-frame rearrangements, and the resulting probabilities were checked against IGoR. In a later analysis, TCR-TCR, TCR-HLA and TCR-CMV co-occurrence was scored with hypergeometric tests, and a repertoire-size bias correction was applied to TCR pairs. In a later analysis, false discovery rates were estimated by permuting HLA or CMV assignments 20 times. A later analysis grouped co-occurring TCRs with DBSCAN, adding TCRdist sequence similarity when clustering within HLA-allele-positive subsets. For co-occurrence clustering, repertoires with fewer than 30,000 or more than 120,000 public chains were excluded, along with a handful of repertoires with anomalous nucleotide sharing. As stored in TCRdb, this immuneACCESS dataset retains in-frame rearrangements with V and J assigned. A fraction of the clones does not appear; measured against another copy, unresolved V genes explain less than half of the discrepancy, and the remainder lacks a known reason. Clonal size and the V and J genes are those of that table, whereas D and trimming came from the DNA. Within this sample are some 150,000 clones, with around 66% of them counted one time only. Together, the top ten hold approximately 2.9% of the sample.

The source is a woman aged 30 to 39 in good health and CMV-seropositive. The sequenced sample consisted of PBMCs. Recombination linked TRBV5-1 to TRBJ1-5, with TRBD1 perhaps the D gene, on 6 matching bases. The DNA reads TGCGCCAGCAGCCCCGCAGGGGCGACCCAGCCCCAGCATTTT. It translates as CASSPAGATQPQHF.